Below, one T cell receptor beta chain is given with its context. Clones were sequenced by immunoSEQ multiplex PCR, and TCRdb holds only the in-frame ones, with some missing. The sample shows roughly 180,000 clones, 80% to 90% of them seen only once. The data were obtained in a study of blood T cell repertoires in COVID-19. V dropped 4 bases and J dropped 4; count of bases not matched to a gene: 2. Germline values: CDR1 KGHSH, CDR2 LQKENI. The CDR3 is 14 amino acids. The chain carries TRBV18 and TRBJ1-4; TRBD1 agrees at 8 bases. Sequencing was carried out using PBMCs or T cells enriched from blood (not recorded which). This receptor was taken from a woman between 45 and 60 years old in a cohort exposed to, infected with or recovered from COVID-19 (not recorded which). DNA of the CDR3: TGTGCCAGCTCACGAGACAGGGGTAATGAAAAACTGTTTTTT. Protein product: CASSRDRGNEKLFF.